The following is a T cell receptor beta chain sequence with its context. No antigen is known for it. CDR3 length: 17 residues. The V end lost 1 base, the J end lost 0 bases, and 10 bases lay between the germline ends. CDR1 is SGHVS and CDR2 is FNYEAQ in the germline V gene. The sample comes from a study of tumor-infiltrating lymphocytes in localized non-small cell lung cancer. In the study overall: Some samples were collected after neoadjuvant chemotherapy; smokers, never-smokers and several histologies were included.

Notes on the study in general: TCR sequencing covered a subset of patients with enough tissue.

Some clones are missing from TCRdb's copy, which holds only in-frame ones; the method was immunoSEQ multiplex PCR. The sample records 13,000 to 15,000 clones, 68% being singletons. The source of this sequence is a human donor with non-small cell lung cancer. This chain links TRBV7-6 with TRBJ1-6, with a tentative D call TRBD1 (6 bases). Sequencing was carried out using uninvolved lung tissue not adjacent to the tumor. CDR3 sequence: CASSLEGGNSYNSPLHF. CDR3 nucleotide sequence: TGTGCCAGCAGCTTAGAAGGGGGGAACTCCTATAATTCACCCCTCCACTTT.